The clone carrying this T cell receptor beta chain was recorded only once. The sample comes from a study of cytomegalovirus exposure and HLA in healthy donors. Each donor's status was that of a healthy bone marrow donor. PCR employed 60 Vbeta and 13 Jbeta primers. The assay was immunoSEQ multiplex PCR, and TCRdb's table has in-frame clones only and misses some. The data hold around 65,000 clones, with about 85% observed a single time. From germline, CDR1 is LNHDA and CDR2 SQIVND (reference sequence). J was trimmed by 5 bases and V by 6 bases; bases with no gene match: 3. The CDR3 loop spans 13 amino acids.

The chain has TRBV19 and TRBJ1-1; 10 bases line up with TRBD1. This TCR was recovered from a female donor in good health and CMV-seronegative. The sequencing input was PBMCs. CDR3 nucleotides: TGTGCCAGTAGACCGGACAGGGGGACTGAAGCTTTCTTT. It translates to CASRPDRGTEAFF.